Reported below is one T cell receptor beta chain. This specimen comes from a study of blood T cell repertoires in COVID-19. At the level of the study: Acute and convalescent COVID-19 specimens originated in the United States, Italy and Spain. The analysed material was cDNA or gDNA that came from T cells, B-cell-depleted T cells, or PBMCs.

The repertoire was sequenced with immunoSEQ multiplex PCR; TCRdb's copy has only in-frame clones and lacks some. The table has 200,000 or so clones, 89% seen once. Clinical histories supplied by participants themselves formed the basis of cohort assignment. The CDR3 totals 12 residues. The germline gives CDR1 MDHEN, CDR2 SYDVKM. V shed 6 bases and J shed 6 bases, with 12 bases lying between them. Sequenced sample: PBMCs or T cells enriched from blood (not recorded which). The clonotype was recovered from a woman between 40 and 50 years old with acute COVID-19. The J gene is TRBJ2-7, the V gene TRBV28; a possible D gene is TRBD1 (5 bases). CDR3 in amino acids: CASSPRVGEQYF. As DNA, the CDR3 is TGTGCCAGCAGCCCCAGGGTGGGCGAGCAGTACTTC.